This TCR beta chain was recovered during a study of response to subunit inactivated influenza vaccine. TCRdb called the RT-PCR reads again in MiXCR, with one record for every CDR3 protein. The sample holds some 600,000 distinct CDR3 sequences; around 13% are singletons and the top ten take approximately 7.6%. The table lists this clonotype with a few counts. The antigen is undetermined. General study findings and limits: Authors suggested seasonal influenza vaccinations each recruit few new T cells.

Sequencing used PBMCs from blood, obtained 14 days before vaccination. This TCR was recovered from a man aged 50 to 60 who received an inactivated influenza vaccine.

The CDR3 protein is CASSPWTSGNNEQFF. In DNA form, the CDR3 reads TGTGCCAGCAGTCCCTGGACTAGCGGAAACAATGAGCAGTTCTTC. The rearrangement links TRBV28 to TRBJ2-1; 10 bases line up with TRBD2. Germline V gene data show CDR1 as MDHEN and CDR2 as SYDVKM. V dropped 5 bases and J dropped 5; count of bases not matched to a gene: 6. CDR3 length equals 15 residues.